Listed here is a single T cell receptor (beta chain). Trimming removed 1 base from V and 10 bases from J; junction bases left unmatched: 8. CDR3 length: 16 residues. Germline-derived CDR1 and CDR2 are SGHKS and YYEKEE (reference sequence). This entry comes from a study of blood T cell repertoires in COVID-19. Clones were read by immunoSEQ multiplex PCR, and TCRdb kept only the in-frame ones, dropping some. The sample records about 170,000 clones, 84% being singletons. Source material: peripheral blood. The clonotype was recovered from a woman aged 80 or over with COVID-19, enrolled during active disease. The chain uses TRBV5-5 and TRBJ1-6; 10 nucleotides match TRBD1. This chain's CDR3 is CASSLRFGTGVSPLHF. The CDR3, as DNA: TGTGCCAGCAGCTTGCGATTTGGGACAGGGGTCTCACCCCTCCACTTT. Full variable domain (outside the CDR3, taken from reference TRBV5-5 and TRBJ1-6): DAGVTQSPTHLIKTRGQQVTLRCSPISGHKSVSWYQQVLGQGPQFIFQYYEKEERGRGNFPDRFSARQFPNYSSELNVNALLLGDSALYLCASSLRFGTGVSPLHFGNGTRLTVT.